These 5 T cell receptor beta chains came from one sample sequenced in a study of blood T cell repertoires in COVID-19. The assay was immunoSEQ multiplex PCR, and TCRdb's table has in-frame clones only and misses some. The data show about 320,000 clones, approximately 90% seen once. Sequencing was carried out using peripheral blood. The receptors were sampled from a woman in her twenties or thirties with COVID-19, enrolled during active disease.

J is TRBJ1-5 and V is TRBV4-1; D gene unclear. The germline V gene encodes CDR1 MGHRA and CDR2 YSYEKL. The V gene lost 3 bases and the J gene lost 1 base, with 7 bases spanning the gap. The CDR3 spans 14 residues. The CDR3 DNA sequence: TGCGCCAGCAGCCACCTACCCAGCAATCAGCCCCAGCATTTT. Translating gives CASSHLPSNQPQHF.

The chain links TRBV6-2 or TRBV6-3 to TRBJ2-6, with D possibly TRBD2 on 6 matching bases. Trimming pared 4 bases from V and 4 bases from J, leaving 8 bases between. This CDR3 contains 14 residues. Germline V lookup: CDR1 MNHEY, CDR2 SVGEGT. The DNA of the CDR3 is TGTGCCAGCAGTTCAGGGAGGGGGGCCAACGTCCTGACTTTC. Translated: CASSSGRGANVLTF.

The chain uses TRBV2 and TRBJ1-5; no firm D call. Germline V gene lookup returns CDR1 SNHLY and CDR2 FYNNEI. Trimming took 1 base from V and 0 from J, leaving 4 bases between them. The CDR3 contains 14 residues. CDR3 sequence reads: CASSEGASNQPQHF. The DNA of the CDR3 is TGTGCCAGCAGTGAAGGCGCTAGCAATCAGCCCCAGCATTTT.

The rearrangement links TRBV29-1 to TRBJ1-1, with 8 bases identical to TRBD1. The germline V gene encodes CDR1 SQVTM and CDR2 ANQGSEA. The CDR3 totals 12 residues. V was clipped by 7 bases and J by 3 bases; unmatched bases: 4. DNA of the CDR3: TGCAGCGCCAAGACAGGGGACACTGAAGCTTTCTTT. Translating gives CSAKTGDTEAFF.

This chain links TRBV14 with TRBJ1-6; D might be TRBD1 (5 bases). Germline V CDR1 and CDR2: SGHDN, FVKESK. The V and J ends lost 0 bases and 8 bases respectively, with 11 bases between them. This CDR3 region has 15 residues. The CDR3 DNA sequence: TGTGCCAGCAGCCAAGATCGGGGGGTGTATTCACCCCTCCACTTT. Translation: CASSQDRGVYSPLHF.